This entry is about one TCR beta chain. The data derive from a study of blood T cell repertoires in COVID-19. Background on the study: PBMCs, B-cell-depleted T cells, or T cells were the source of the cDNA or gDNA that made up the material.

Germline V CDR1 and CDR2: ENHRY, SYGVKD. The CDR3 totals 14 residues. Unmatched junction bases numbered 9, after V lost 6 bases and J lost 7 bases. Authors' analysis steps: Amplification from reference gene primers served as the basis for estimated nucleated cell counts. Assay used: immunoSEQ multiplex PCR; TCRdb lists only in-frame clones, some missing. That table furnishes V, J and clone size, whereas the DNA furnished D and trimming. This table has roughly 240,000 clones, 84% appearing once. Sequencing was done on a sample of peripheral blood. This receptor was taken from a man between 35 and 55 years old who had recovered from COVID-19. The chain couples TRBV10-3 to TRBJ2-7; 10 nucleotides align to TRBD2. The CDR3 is CAISPASGGLEQYF. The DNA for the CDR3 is TGTGCCATCAGCCCAGCTAGCGGGGGCCTGGAGCAGTACTTC.